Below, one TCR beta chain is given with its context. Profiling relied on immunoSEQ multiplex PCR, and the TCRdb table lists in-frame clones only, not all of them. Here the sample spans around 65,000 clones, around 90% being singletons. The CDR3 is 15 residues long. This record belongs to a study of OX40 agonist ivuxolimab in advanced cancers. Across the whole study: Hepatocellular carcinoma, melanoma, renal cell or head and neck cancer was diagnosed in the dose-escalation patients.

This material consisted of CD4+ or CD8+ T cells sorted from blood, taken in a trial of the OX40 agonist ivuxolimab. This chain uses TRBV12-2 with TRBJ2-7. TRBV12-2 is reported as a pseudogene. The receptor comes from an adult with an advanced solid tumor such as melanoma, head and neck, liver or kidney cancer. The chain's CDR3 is CASRLLDPNSYEQYF. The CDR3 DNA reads TGTGCAAGTCGCCTCTTAGACCCAAACTCCTACGAGCAGTACTTC.